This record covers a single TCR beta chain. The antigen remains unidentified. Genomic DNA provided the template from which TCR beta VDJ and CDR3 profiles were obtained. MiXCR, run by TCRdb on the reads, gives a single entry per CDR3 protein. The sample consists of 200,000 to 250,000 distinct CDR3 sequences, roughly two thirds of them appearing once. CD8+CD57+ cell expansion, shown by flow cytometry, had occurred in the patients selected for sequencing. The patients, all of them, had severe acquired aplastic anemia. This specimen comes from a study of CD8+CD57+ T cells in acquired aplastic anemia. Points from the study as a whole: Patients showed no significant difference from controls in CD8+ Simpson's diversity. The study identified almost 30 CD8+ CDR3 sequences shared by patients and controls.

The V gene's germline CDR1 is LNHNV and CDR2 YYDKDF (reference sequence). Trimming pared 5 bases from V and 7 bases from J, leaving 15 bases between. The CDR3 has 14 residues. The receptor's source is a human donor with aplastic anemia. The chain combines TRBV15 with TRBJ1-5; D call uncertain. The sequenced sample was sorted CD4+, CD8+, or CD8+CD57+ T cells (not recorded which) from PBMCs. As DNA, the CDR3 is TGTGCCACCAGCGGCAGGCGTGGCGTACAGCCCCAGCATTTT. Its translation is CATSGRRGVQPQHF.